Listed here is a single T cell receptor (beta chain). Clones were sequenced by immunoSEQ multiplex PCR, and TCRdb holds only the in-frame ones, with some missing. The repertoire holds approximately 110,000 clones, with roughly 76% as singletons. The source of the sample is a study of blood T cell repertoires in COVID-19. CDR1 and CDR2 from the germline V gene are SGHTA and FQGNSA. V was shortened by 1 base and J by 5 bases, with 11 bases between the two germline ends. The CDR3 spans 14 residues. The specimen was peripheral blood. The TCR comes from a woman in her sixties or seventies with acute or convalescent COVID-19. The chain carries TRBV7-2 and TRBJ1-2; no firm D call. The CDR3 sequence is CASSLEQTNYGYTF. CDR3 coding DNA: TGTGCCAGCAGCTTAGAACAGACGAATTATGGCTACACCTTC.